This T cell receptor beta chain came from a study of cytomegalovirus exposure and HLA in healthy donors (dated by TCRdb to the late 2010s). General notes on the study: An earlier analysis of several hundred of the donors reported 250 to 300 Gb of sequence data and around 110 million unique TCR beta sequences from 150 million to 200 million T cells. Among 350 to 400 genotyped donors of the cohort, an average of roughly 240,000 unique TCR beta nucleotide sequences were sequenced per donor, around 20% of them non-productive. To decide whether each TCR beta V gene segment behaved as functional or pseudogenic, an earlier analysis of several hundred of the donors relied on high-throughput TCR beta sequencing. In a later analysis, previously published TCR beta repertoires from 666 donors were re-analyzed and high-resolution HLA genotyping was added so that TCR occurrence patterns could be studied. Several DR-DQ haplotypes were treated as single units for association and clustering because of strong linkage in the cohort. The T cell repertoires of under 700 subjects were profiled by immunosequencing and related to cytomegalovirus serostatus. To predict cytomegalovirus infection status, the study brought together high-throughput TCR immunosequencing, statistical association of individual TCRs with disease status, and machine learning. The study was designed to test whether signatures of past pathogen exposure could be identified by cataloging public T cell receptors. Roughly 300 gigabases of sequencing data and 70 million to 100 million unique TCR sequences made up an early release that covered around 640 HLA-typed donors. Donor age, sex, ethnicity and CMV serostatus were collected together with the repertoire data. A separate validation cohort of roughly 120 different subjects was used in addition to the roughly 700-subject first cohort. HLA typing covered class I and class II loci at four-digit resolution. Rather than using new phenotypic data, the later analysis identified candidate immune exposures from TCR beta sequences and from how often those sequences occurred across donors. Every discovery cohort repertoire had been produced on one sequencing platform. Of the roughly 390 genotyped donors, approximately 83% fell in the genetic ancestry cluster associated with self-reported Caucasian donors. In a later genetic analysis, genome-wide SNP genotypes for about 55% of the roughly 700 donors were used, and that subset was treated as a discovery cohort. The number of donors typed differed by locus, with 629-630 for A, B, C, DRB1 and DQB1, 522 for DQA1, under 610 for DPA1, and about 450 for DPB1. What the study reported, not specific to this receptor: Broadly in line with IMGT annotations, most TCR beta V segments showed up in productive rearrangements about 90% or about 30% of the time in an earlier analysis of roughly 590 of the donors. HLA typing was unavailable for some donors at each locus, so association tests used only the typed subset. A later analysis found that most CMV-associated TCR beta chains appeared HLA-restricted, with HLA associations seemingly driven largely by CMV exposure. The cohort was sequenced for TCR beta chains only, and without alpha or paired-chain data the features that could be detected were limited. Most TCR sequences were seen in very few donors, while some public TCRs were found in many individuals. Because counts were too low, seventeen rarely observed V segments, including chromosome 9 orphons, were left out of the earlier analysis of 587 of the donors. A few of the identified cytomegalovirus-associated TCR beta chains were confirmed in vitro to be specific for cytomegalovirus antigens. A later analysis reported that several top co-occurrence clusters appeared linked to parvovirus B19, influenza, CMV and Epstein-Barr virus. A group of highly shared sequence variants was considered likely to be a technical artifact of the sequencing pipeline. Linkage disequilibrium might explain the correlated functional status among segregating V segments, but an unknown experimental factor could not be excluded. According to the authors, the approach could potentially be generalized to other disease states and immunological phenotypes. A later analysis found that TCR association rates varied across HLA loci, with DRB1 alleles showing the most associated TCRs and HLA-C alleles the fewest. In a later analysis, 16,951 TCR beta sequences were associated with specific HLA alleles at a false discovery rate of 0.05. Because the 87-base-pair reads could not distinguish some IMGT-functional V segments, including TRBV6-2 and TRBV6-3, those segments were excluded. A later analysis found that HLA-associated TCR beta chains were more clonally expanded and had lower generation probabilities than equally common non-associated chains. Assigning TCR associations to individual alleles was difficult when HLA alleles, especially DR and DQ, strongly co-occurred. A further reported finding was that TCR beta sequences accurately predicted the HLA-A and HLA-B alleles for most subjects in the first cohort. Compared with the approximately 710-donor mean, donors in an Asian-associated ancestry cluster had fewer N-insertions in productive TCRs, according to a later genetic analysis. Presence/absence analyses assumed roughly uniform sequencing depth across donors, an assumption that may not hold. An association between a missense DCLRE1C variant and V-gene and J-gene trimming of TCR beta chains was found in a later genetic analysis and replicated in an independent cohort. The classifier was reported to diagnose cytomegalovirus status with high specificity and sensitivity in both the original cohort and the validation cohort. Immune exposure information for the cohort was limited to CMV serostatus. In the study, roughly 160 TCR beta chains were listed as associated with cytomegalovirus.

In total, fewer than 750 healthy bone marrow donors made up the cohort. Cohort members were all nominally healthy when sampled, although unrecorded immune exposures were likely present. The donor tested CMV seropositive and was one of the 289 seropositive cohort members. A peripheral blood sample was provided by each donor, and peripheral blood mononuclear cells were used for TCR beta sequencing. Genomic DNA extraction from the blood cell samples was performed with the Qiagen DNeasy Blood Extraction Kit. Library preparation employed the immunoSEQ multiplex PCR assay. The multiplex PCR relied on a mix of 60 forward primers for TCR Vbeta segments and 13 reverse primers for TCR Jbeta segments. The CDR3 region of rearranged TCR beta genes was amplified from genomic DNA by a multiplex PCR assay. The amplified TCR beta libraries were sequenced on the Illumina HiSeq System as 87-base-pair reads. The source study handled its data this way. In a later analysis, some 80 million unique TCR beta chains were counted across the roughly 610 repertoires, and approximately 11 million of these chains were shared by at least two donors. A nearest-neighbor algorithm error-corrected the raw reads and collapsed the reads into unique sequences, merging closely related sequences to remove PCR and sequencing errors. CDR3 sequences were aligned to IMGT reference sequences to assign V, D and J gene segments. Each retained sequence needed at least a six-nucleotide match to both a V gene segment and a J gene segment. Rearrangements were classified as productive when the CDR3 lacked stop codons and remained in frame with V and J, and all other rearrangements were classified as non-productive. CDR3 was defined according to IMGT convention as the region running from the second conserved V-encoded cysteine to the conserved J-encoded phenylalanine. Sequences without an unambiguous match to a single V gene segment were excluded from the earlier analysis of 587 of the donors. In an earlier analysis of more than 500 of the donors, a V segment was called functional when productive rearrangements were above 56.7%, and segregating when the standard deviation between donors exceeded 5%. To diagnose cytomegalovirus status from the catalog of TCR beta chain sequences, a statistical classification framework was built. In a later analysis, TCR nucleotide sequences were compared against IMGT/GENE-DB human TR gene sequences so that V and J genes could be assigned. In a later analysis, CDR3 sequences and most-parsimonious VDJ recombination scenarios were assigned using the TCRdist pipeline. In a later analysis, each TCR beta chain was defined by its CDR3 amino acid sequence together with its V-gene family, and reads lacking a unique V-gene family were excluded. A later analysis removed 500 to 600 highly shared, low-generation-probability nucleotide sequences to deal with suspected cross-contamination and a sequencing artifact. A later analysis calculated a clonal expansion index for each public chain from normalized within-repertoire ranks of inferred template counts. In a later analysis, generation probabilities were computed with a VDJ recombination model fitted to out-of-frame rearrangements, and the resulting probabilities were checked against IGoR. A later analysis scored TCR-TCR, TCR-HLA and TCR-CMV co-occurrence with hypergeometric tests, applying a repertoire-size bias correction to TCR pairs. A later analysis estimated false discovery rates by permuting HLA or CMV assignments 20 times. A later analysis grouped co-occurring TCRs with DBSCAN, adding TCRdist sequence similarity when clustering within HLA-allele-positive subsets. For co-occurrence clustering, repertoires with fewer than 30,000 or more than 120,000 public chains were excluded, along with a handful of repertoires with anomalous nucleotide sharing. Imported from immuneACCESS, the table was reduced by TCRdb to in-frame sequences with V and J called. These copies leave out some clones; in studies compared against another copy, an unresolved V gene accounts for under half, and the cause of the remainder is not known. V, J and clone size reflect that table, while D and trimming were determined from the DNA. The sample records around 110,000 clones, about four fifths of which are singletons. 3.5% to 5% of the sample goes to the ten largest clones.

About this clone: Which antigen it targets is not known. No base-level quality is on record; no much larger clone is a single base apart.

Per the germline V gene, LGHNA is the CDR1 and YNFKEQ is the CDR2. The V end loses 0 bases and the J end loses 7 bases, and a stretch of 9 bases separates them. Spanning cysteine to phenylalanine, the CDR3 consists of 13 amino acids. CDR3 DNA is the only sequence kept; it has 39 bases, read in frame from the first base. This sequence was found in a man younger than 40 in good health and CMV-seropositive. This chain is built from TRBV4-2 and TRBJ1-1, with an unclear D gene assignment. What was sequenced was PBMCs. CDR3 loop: CASSQDGGVEAFF. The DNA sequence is TGTGCCAGCAGCCAAGATGGCGGTGTTGAAGCTTTCTTT.